Below, 19 T cell receptor beta chains from the same sample are listed, as sequenced in a study of PD-L1 blockade in urothelial cancer. Time point noted: pretreatment peripheral blood. Data came from immunoSEQ multiplex PCR; TCRdb stores just in-frame clones and leaves some out. The profile shows 60,000 to 70,000 clones, 70% to 90% of them singletons. Source: PBMCs, taken around atezolizumab (anti-PD-L1) treatment. The receptors originated from a man aged 70 or older with urothelial cancer.

This clone was counted only a few times. This chain uses TRBV5-4 with TRBJ2-5; tentative D call: TRBD2 (5 bases). This CDR3 is 15 amino acids long. CDR1 is SGHNT and CDR2 is YYREEE in the germline V gene (reference sequence). Trimming pared 2 bases from V and 2 bases from J, leaving 13 bases between. The CDR3 sequence is CASSFGYGDQETQYF. CDR3 DNA sequence: TGTGCCAGCAGCTTTGGTTACGGGGATCAAGAGACCCAGTACTTC.

V gene TRBV4-2 combines with J gene TRBJ2-2, with D possibly matching TRBD2 (5 bases). Between the trimmed V and J ends, which lost 0 bases and 0 bases, there was a span of 8 bases. The CDR3 is made up of 16 amino acids. Germline V gene sequence: CDR1 LGHNA, CDR2 YNFKEQ. CDR3 protein: CASSQETGANTGELFF. In nucleotides, the CDR3 is TGTGCCAGCAGCCAAGAAACCGGGGCGAACACCGGGGAGCTGTTTTTT.

The rearrangement uses TRBV30 and TRBJ2-2, with 10 positions matching TRBD2. V was clipped by 0 bases and J by 6 bases; unmatched bases: 10. Looked up from germline, CDR1 is GTSNPN and CDR2 is SVGIG (reference sequence). The CDR3 length is 17 residues. The CDR3 DNA reads as TGTGCCTGGAGTGTATACGAAGCGGGAGGGCCCCCCGGGGAGCTGTTTTTT. Translated, it gives CAWSVYEAGGPPGELFF.

The chain links TRBV4-1 to TRBJ2-3; TRBD1 might be the D (5 bases). This CDR3 is 15 amino acids long. The V and J ends lost 3 bases and 0 bases respectively, with 10 bases between them. CDR1 is MGHRA, CDR2 YSYEKL, per germline. The CDR3 coding sequence is TGCGCCAGCAGCCATGGACAATCTAGCACAGATACGCAGTATTTT. Its translation is CASSHGQSSTDTQYF.

The CDR3 region is CASSAADSAGNTIYF. CDR3 bases: TGTGCCAGCAGCGCGGCAGACTCTGCTGGAAACACCATATATTTT. The chain carries TRBV9 and TRBJ1-3, with D unclear. The CDR3 runs to 15 residues. Per germline, CDR1 SGDLS and CDR2 YYNGEE. V was shortened by 3 bases and J by 2 bases, with 12 bases between the two germline ends.

The chain uses TRBV28 and TRBJ1-2; D gene unclear. This CDR3 is built from 14 residues. Germline CDR1 MDHEN, CDR2 SYDVKM. Deletions cut 7 bases from V and 7 bases from J, with 19 bases between. The CDR3 protein is CASTEGRRVGGYTF. DNA for the CDR3: TGTGCCAGCACCGAAGGGAGGAGGGTTGGTGGCTACACCTTC.

The chain is built from TRBV5-4 and TRBJ1-2; 8 bases are a match to TRBD1. Germline CDR1 and CDR2: SGHNT and YYREEE (reference sequence). Trimming cost V 2 bases and J 4 bases; bases outside gene matches: 4. The CDR3 has 14 amino acids. CDR3 region: CASSLGQGLYGYTF. In DNA form, the CDR3 reads TGTGCCAGCAGCTTAGGACAGGGTCTCTATGGCTACACCTTC.

The rearrangement links TRBV11-3 to TRBJ2-5; TRBD2 aligns across 13 bases. V was pared by 5 bases and J by 6 bases, with 3 bases of the junction left unmatched. In germline, CDR1 is SGHNT, CDR2 YENEEA. The CDR3 runs to 14 residues. The CDR3 sequence: CASSRGLAGKTQYF. The CDR3 nucleotides read TGTGCCAGCAGCCGGGGACTAGCGGGAAAGACCCAGTACTTC. Full variable domain (missing parts from reference TRBV11-3 and TRBJ2-5): EAGVVQSPRYKIIEKKQPVAFWCNPISGHNTLYWYLQNLGQGPELLIRYENEEAVDDSQLPKDRFSAERLKGVDSTLKIQPAELGDSAVYLCASSRGLAGKTQYFGPGTRLLVL.

The chain carries TRBV29-1 and TRBJ2-1; 9 nucleotides line up with TRBD1. CDR3 length: 11 residues. Germline V gives CDR1 SQVTM, CDR2 ANQGSEA. Germline trimming cut 8 bases from V and 9 bases from J; bases unmatched to any gene: 5. CDR3: CSSQGAGEQFF. CDR3 DNA: TGCAGCTCACAGGGGGCGGGTGAGCAGTTCTTC.

V usage is TRBV7-6 and J usage is TRBJ1-1; D gene unclear. CDR1 and CDR2 (germline): SGHVS, FNYEAQ. The CDR3 has 13 residues. The ends were cut back, 4 bases at V and 1 base at J, with 7 bases in the middle. The CDR3 DNA follows: TGTGCCAGCAGCTCCCGGTCGAACACTGAAGCTTTCTTT. Translating it yields CASSSRSNTEAFF. The full variable domain, with the rest looked up from reference TRBV7-6 and TRBJ1-1, is GAGVSQSPRYKVTKRGQDVALRCDPISGHVSLYWYRQALGQGPEFLTYFNYEAQQDKSGLPNDRFSAERPEGSISTLTIQRTEQRDSAMYRCASSSRSNTEAFFGQGTRLTVV.

This chain links TRBV6-1 with TRBJ2-3, with TRBD1 matching over 8 bases. Trimming cost V 7 bases and J 9 bases; bases outside gene matches: 15. This CDR3 is 15 amino acids long. Germline V gene lookup returns CDR1 MNHNS and CDR2 SASEGT. CDR3 loop: CASMAVGQGIETQYF. The CDR3 coding sequence is TGTGCCAGCATGGCTGTCGGACAGGGTATCGAGACGCAGTATTTT.

The V gene is TRBV5-4, the J gene TRBJ2-5, with 8 bases matching TRBD2. From germline, CDR1 is SGHNT and CDR2 YYREEE (reference sequence). The CDR3 extends over 14 amino acids. The V gene end was trimmed by 2 bases and the J gene end by 4 bases; junction bases not matched to a gene: 4. In nucleotides, the CDR3 is TGTGCCAGCAGCTTATCGGGGGGGAGAGAGACCCAGTACTTC. It encodes CASSLSGGRETQYF.

This clone was seen only a few times. V and J are TRBV4-3 and TRBJ1-2, with a weak D call TRBD1 (6 bases). This CDR3 has 17 residues. V was cut by 0 bases and J by 3 bases, with 17 bases left in between. CDR1 and CDR2 from the germline V gene are LGHNA and YSLEER. CDR3 amino acids: CASSQDLYQGRHYGYTF. Written as DNA, the CDR3 is TGCGCCAGCAGCCAAGATTTATATCAGGGGCGCCACTATGGCTACACCTTC.

The rearrangement links TRBV7-4 to TRBJ1-4; D perhaps matches TRBD1 (5 bases). The CDR3 spans 11 residues. V shed 8 bases and J shed 8 bases, with 9 bases lying between them. Germline CDR1 is SGHVT and CDR2 is SQSDAQ. CDR3 bases: TGTGCCAGCCCGCGGGGGGAAAAACTGTTTTTT. Amino acid sequence: CASPRGEKLFF.

The chain combines TRBV28 with TRBJ1-1, with 9 bases that match TRBD1. The V gene's germline CDR1 is MDHEN and CDR2 SYDVKM. Trimming removed 4 bases from V and 3 bases from J; junction bases left unmatched: 6. The CDR3 is 15 amino acids. The CDR3 sequence: CASSSRQGVDTEAFF. The CDR3 nucleotides read TGTGCCAGCAGTTCCAGACAGGGGGTAGACACTGAAGCTTTCTTT. The entire variable domain, with the rest obtained from reference TRBV28 and TRBJ1-1, is as follows: DVKVTQSSRYLVKRTGEKVFLECVQDMDHENMFWYRQDPGLGLRLIYFSYDVKMKEKGDIPEGYSVSREKKERFSLILESASTNQTSMYLCASSSRQGVDTEAFFGQGTRLTVV.

The rearrangement uses TRBV15 and TRBJ2-1, with 14 bases matching TRBD2. The CDR3 length is 13 residues. Looked up from germline, CDR1 is LNHNV and CDR2 is YYDKDF (reference sequence). The trim removed 8 bases at V and 9 bases at J, leaving 3 bases unmatched. This CDR3 is CATGTSGSREQFF. CDR3 in DNA: TGTGCCACCGGGACTAGCGGGAGTCGTGAGCAGTTCTTC. Full variable domain (remainder filled in from reference TRBV15 and TRBJ2-1): DAMVIQNPRYQVTQFGKPVTLSCSQTLNHNVMYWYQQKSSQAPKLLFHYYDKDFNNEADTPDNFQSRRPNTSFCFLDIRSPGLGDTAMYLCATGTSGSREQFFGPGTRLTVL.

This clone was recorded only once. V usage is TRBV6-5 and J usage is TRBJ2-7; 12 nucleotides match TRBD2. The CDR3 consists of 16 residues. Per germline, CDR1 MNHEY and CDR2 SVGAGI. The junction had 6 bases not matched to a gene; V was cut back by 2 bases and J by 4 bases. CDR3 protein: CASSYGATSGRYEQYF. The CDR3, as DNA: TGTGCCAGCAGTTACGGGGCTACTAGCGGGAGGTACGAGCAGTACTTC.

The chain links TRBV15 to TRBJ1-5; 7 bases map to TRBD1. Trimming took 3 bases from V and 4 from J; bases not matched to a gene: 3. The germline V gene encodes CDR1 LNHNV and CDR2 YYDKDF (reference sequence). The CDR3 runs to 14 residues. The CDR3 loop is CATSRGQYNQPQHF. For the CDR3, the DNA is TGTGCCACCAGCAGGGGACAGTATAATCAGCCCCAGCATTTT. Using reference TRBV15 and TRBJ1-5 for the parts outside the CDR3, the full variable domain is DAMVIQNPRYQVTQFGKPVTLSCSQTLNHNVMYWYQQKSSQAPKLLFHYYDKDFNNEADTPDNFQSRRPNTSFCFLDIRSPGLGDTAMYLCATSRGQYNQPQHFGDGTRLSIL.

This rearrangement joins TRBV5-1 to TRBJ2-2; 12 bases agree with TRBD2. The CDR3 spans 17 residues. Per the germline V gene, CDR1 is SGHRS and CDR2 is YFSETQ. The V and J ends lost 4 bases and 0 bases, in that order; junction bases with no gene match: 4. CDR3: CASSAGLAGPNTGELFF. The CDR3 nucleotides read TGCGCCAGCAGCGCCGGACTAGCGGGACCGAACACCGGGGAGCTGTTTTTT.